The 22 T cell receptor beta chains below all came from one sample that was sequenced in a study of T-cell reconstitution after alpha-beta-depleted transplantation in children. Construction of the TCRbeta library involved unique molecular identifiers. TCRdb re-called the PCR reads through MiXCR, storing one row per CDR3 protein. This sample yields about 980,000 distinct CDR3 sequences, of which about 29% are seen a single time; more than 25% belongs to the top ten. This specimen was PBMCs, mostly from graft donor cells, taken 360 days after TCRalphabeta/CD19-depleted stem cell transplant. The source of these receptors is a boy under two years old who had a stem cell transplant for SCID, so the T cells may come from the graft donor.

The CDR3 DNA sequence: TGTGCCAGCACCCAGAGTGGTTCCGGGGAGCTGTTTTTT. Translating gives CASTQSGSGELFF. The V and J genes are TRBV7-3 and TRBJ2-2; D unresolved. This CDR3 is 13 amino acids long. Germline V gene lookup returns CDR1 SGHTA and CDR2 FQGTGA. V was pared by 7 bases and J by 6 bases, with 12 bases between. The entire variable domain, with the rest obtained from reference TRBV7-3 and TRBJ2-2, is as follows: GAGVSQTPSNKVTEKGKYVELRCDPISGHTALYWYRQSLGQGPEFLIYFQGTGAADDSGLPNDRFFAVRPEGSVSTLKIQRTERGDSAVYLCASTQSGSGELFFGEGSRLTVL.

The chain couples TRBV27 to TRBJ2-5, with TRBD1 identical over 7 bases. The length of the CDR3 is 17 residues. Germline assignment: CDR1 MNHEY and CDR2 SMNVEV (reference sequence). Trimming took 4 bases from V and 4 from J; bases not matched to a gene: 15. In DNA, the CDR3 is TGTGCCAGCAGTTGCCGAGTCCACAGGGGTCGCGCAGAGACCCAGTACTTC. Amino acids: CASSCRVHRGRAETQYF.

This clonotype was counted ten times or more. V gene TRBV27 combines with J gene TRBJ2-3; no firm D call. Between the trimmed V and J ends, which lost 3 bases and 0 bases, there was a span of 10 bases. Germline V CDR1 and CDR2: MNHEY, SMNVEV (reference sequence). The CDR3 length is 15 residues. CDR3 nucleotide sequence: TGTGCCAGCAGTTTGTGGCCCTCTAGCACAGATACGCAGTATTTT. This sequence encodes CASSLWPSSTDTQYF.

This clonotype was seen only a few times. The chain joins TRBV29-1 to TRBJ2-5; 7 bases agree with TRBD2. V shed 4 bases, J shed 5 bases, and the junction held 4 bases outside the gene matches. Germline CDR1 and CDR2: SQVTM and ANQGSEA. The CDR3 has 12 amino acids. The CDR3 region has the DNA TGCAGCGTTGTAATCGGGAGGGAGACCCAGTACTTC. Residues: CSVVIGRETQYF.

This clonotype was seen only once. The rearrangement links TRBV20-1 to TRBJ1-2; unclear D gene. V lost 1 base to trimming and J lost 6 bases, with 12 bases between them. CDR1 and CDR2 from the germline V gene are DFQATT and SNEGSKA (reference sequence). This CDR3 has 13 residues. The CDR3: CSARGQSVHGYTF. Written as DNA, the CDR3 is TGCAGTGCTAGAGGGCAGTCCGTGCATGGCTACACCTTC.

The chain joins TRBV7-7 to TRBJ2-5, with 11 bases lining up with TRBD2. This CDR3 has 14 amino acids. Germline CDR1 reads SSHAT; CDR2 reads FNYEAQ (reference sequence). The trim removed 6 bases at V and 6 bases at J, leaving 6 bases unmatched. CDR3 nucleotide sequence: TGTGCCAGCAGTTCTAGCGGGGGGAGTAAGACCCAGTACTTC. Protein product: CASSSSGGSKTQYF.

V gene TRBV12-3 or TRBV12-4 combines with J gene TRBJ1-5; TRBD1 aligns across 9 bases. V lost 5 bases, J lost 1 base, and 15 bases stayed unmatched. This CDR3 region has 19 residues. The CDR3 protein is CASSPSRGQGVLSNQPQHF. The DNA of the CDR3 is TGTGCCAGCAGTCCTAGCCGGGGACAGGGAGTCTTGAGCAATCAGCCCCAGCATTTT.

This chain connects TRBV20-1 to TRBJ2-1, with D possibly TRBD2 on 7 matching bases. V lost 6 bases, J lost 5 bases, and 20 bases lay in between. Germline V CDR1 and CDR2: DFQATT, SNEGSKA (reference sequence). The CDR3 spans 15 residues. The CDR3: CSANPFGGPNNEQFF. The CDR3 DNA reads TGCAGTGCCAACCCATTCGGGGGGCCGAACAATGAGCAGTTCTTC.

Here the CDR3 reads CASSYLGQPNTEAFF. The CDR3, as DNA: TGTGCCAGCAGTTACTTGGGGCAGCCAAACACTGAAGCTTTCTTT. This chain uses TRBV6-5 with TRBJ1-1, with a tentative D call TRBD1 (5 bases). The V gene lost 1 base and the J gene lost 2 bases, with 11 bases spanning the gap. This CDR3 is 15 amino acids long. Looked up from germline, CDR1 is MNHEY and CDR2 is SVGAGI.

In the case of this clonotype: Just one base apart from a much larger clone, this may be a read error. The V gene is TRBV9, the J gene TRBJ2-3, with 8 positions matching TRBD1. The ends lost 0 bases at V and 7 bases at J; junction bases unmatched: 7. CDR3 length: 15 residues. Per the germline V gene, CDR1 is SGDLS and CDR2 is YYNGEE. The CDR3 here is CASSVEQGAGHTQYF. In DNA form, the CDR3 reads TGTGCCAGCAGCGTAGAGCAGGGGGCGGGACATACGCAGTATTTT.

This sequence joins TRBV12-3 or TRBV12-4 and TRBJ2-7, with no clear D. This CDR3 contains 15 residues. The ends were cut back, 1 base at V and 2 bases at J, with 12 bases in the middle. CDR3 region: CASSLDPDRPYEQYF. The CDR3 coding sequence is TGTGCCAGCAGTTTAGATCCGGACCGCCCCTACGAGCAGTACTTC.

This clonotype came up a few times. The chain couples TRBV29-1 to TRBJ2-5; D remains ambiguous. The CDR3 has 12 residues. Germline loops: CDR1 SQVTM, CDR2 ANQGSEA. V lost 4 bases, J lost 4 bases, and 10 bases lay in between. The CDR3 sequence: CSVVGRTETQYF. The CDR3 region has the DNA TGCAGCGTTGTAGGCAGGACAGAGACCCAGTACTTC.

The V and J genes are TRBV2 and TRBJ1-4; D gene uncertain. Germline V gene sequence: CDR1 SNHLY, CDR2 FYNNEI. V shed 2 bases and J shed 3 bases, with 4 bases lying between them. CDR3 length equals 13 residues. CDR3 residues: CASSEQANEKLFF. In nucleotides, the CDR3 is TGTGCCAGCAGTGAACAAGCTAATGAAAAACTGTTTTTT.

This clonotype was detected a few times. This chain links TRBV12-3 or TRBV12-4 with TRBJ2-2; D might be TRBD2 (6 bases). The CDR3 is 15 residues long. Trimming removed 6 bases from V and 6 bases from J, with 17 bases in between. The CDR3 here is CASRTEGAGAGELFF. The DNA of the CDR3 is TGTGCCAGCAGGACGGAGGGTGCTGGTGCCGGGGAGCTGTTTTTT.

This clonotype showed up just a few times. The rearrangement uses TRBV29-1 and TRBJ2-1, with D unresolved. Germline loops: CDR1 SQVTM, CDR2 ANQGSEA. The CDR3 extends over 13 amino acids. V dropped 4 bases and J dropped 7 bases, with 14 bases sitting between them. CDR3 loop: CSVGPSVGNEQFF. CDR3 nucleotides: TGCAGCGTTGGGCCTAGTGTAGGTAATGAGCAGTTCTTC.

This clonotype was counted between two and nine times. The V gene is TRBV29-1, the J gene TRBJ2-1; 8 bases map to TRBD1. The CDR3 totals 14 residues. The V and J ends lost 6 bases and 2 bases, in that order; junction bases with no gene match: 6. Germline V gene lookup returns CDR1 SQVTM and CDR2 ANQGSEA. The CDR3 sequence: CSVSGQGTYNEQFF. CDR3 nucleotide sequence: TGCAGCGTCAGCGGACAGGGCACCTACAATGAGCAGTTCTTC.

The rearrangement joins TRBV15 to TRBJ1-5; tentatively, D is TRBD1 (5 bases). V lost 0 bases to trimming and J lost 2 bases, with 11 bases between them. The germline CDR1 and CDR2 sequences are LNHNV and YYDKDF (reference sequence). The CDR3 spans 16 residues. In DNA form, the CDR3 reads TGTGCCACCAGCAGAGATGGTAGGGGTGGCAATCAGCCCCAGCATTTT. This gives the protein CATSRDGRGGNQPQHF.

This clonotype has only a few counts. V usage is TRBV5-1 and J usage is TRBJ1-2, with D perhaps matching TRBD1 (5 bases). Trimming stripped 4 bases from V and 8 bases from J, with 21 bases between. The CDR3 runs 15 residues. The germline gives CDR1 SGHRS, CDR2 YFSETQ. The CDR3, as DNA: TGCGCCAGCAGCCTGCGAGGGGCCTCAGGCGAGGGCTACACCTTC. Translating it yields CASSLRGASGEGYTF.

The chain has TRBV7-9 and TRBJ2-3, with a weak D call TRBD2 (7 bases). The CDR3 spans 14 residues. Trimming removed 6 bases from V and 5 bases from J, with 15 bases in between. The germline V gene encodes CDR1 SEHNR and CDR2 FQNEAQ (reference sequence). CDR3 amino acids: CASSGRGALDTQYF. The CDR3 nucleotides are TGTGCCAGCAGTGGACGGGGGGCGCTAGATACGCAGTATTTT.

This clonotype was seen a few times. The chain links TRBV5-1 to TRBJ1-6, with a possible D match to TRBD1 (5 bases). The CDR3 is 14 residues long. The ends were cut back, 5 bases at V and 10 bases at J, with 16 bases in the middle. Germline loops: CDR1 SGHRS, CDR2 YFSETQ. CDR3 sequence reads: CASSIERGNSPLHF. CDR3 nucleotide sequence: TGCGCCAGCAGTATTGAGCGGGGGAACTCACCCCTCCACTTT.

This clonotype appeared a few times. V gene TRBV6-5 combines with J gene TRBJ2-2; D gene unclear. The CDR3 is 14 amino acids. CDR1 and CDR2 (germline): MNHEY, SVGAGI. V was trimmed by 1 base and J by 6 bases, leaving 9 bases between them. The CDR3, as DNA: TGTGCCAGCAGTTACTGGGGTATGGCCGGGGAGCTGTTTTTT. It translates to CASSYWGMAGELFF.

This sequence joins TRBV6-2 or TRBV6-3 and TRBJ2-3; D may be TRBD1 or TRBD2 (5 bases each). The CDR3 length is 16 residues. Germline lookup yields CDR1 MNHEY and CDR2 SVGEGT. Between the trimmed V and J ends, which lost 4 bases and 1 base, there was a span of 15 bases. The CDR3 reads CASSSAGLGGTDTQYF. The CDR3 DNA sequence: TGTGCCAGCAGTTCTGCAGGCCTGGGGGGCACAGATACGCAGTATTTT.